This T cell receptor (beta chain) is drawn from a study of cytomegalovirus exposure and HLA in healthy donors (dated by TCRdb to the late 2010s). About the study as a whole: In an earlier analysis of several hundred of the donors, about 260 Gb of sequence data and 117 million unique TCR beta sequences from some 170 million T cells were reported. A separate validation cohort of roughly 120 different subjects was used in addition to the roughly 700-subject first cohort. Every repertoire in the discovery cohort had been generated on one and the same sequencing platform. A later analysis re-analyzed previously published TCR beta repertoires from about 730 donors and added high-resolution HLA genotyping to study TCR occurrence patterns. Genome-wide SNP genotypes for about 55% of the roughly 670 donors were used in a later genetic analysis, which treated that subset as a discovery cohort. HLA typing included class I and class II loci at four-digit resolution. To predict cytomegalovirus infection status, the study combined high-throughput TCR immunosequencing, statistical association of individual TCRs with disease status, and machine learning. The T cell repertoires of around 730 subjects were profiled by immunosequencing and related to cytomegalovirus serostatus. The study aimed to test whether signatures of past pathogen exposure could be identified by cataloging public T cell receptors. An early release covering roughly 640 HLA-typed donors comprised roughly 300 gigabases of sequencing data and tens of millions of unique TCR sequences. In the later analysis, no new phenotypic data were used to find candidate immune exposures; instead, reliance was placed on TCR beta sequences and their occurrence across donors. Because of strong linkage in the cohort, roughly 5 DR-DQ haplotypes were treated as single units for association and clustering. An earlier analysis of approximately 580 of the donors used high-throughput TCR beta sequencing to judge whether each TCR beta V gene segment behaved as functional or pseudogenic. The number of donors typed differed by locus, with roughly 629-640 for A, B, C, DRB1 and DQB1, more than 500 for DQA1, over 600 for DPA1, and roughly 450 for DPB1. Among roughly 400 genotyped donors of the cohort, an average of approximately 240,000 unique TCR beta nucleotide sequences were sequenced per donor, roughly 18% of them non-productive. Donor age, sex, ethnicity and CMV serostatus were compiled together with the repertoire data. Among the roughly 400 genotyped donors, 81% belonged to the genetic ancestry cluster associated with self-reported Caucasian donors. The full study reports these points: Specific HLA alleles were associated with over 15,000 TCR beta sequences at a false discovery rate of 0.05 in a later analysis. The authors suggested that the approach could potentially be extended to other disease states and immunological phenotypes. The earlier analysis of a few hundred of the donors excluded roughly 17 rarely observed V segments, including chromosome 9 orphons, because counts were too low. Some IMGT-functional V segments, including TRBV6-2 and TRBV6-3, could not be told apart with the 87-base-pair reads, so those segments were excluded. This cohort had only TCR beta chains sequenced, and the lack of alpha or paired-chain data limited which features could be detected. A later genetic analysis reported fewer N-insertions in productive TCRs among donors in an Asian-associated ancestry cluster than the roughly 700-donor mean. In a later analysis, most CMV-associated TCR beta chains were found to appear HLA-restricted, with HLA associations seemingly driven largely by CMV exposure. A further reported finding was that TCR beta sequences accurately predicted the HLA-A and HLA-B alleles for most subjects in the first cohort. A later analysis reported that several top co-occurrence clusters appeared linked to parvovirus B19, influenza, CMV and Epstein-Barr virus. A few of the identified cytomegalovirus-associated TCR beta chains were confirmed in vitro to be specific for cytomegalovirus antigens. Most TCR sequences were observed very rarely across donors, whereas some public TCRs were present in many individuals. Because some donors lacked HLA typing at each locus, the association tests relied only on the typed subset. Roughly uniform sequencing depth across donors was assumed in presence/absence analyses, although this assumption may not hold. In a later analysis, the rate of TCR association differed among HLA loci, with DRB1 alleles having the most associated TCRs and HLA-C alleles having the fewest. An earlier analysis of several hundred of the donors showed that most TCR beta V segments appeared in productive rearrangements either about 87% or about 30% of the time, which broadly matched IMGT annotations. A group of highly shared sequence variants was considered likely to be a technical artifact of the sequencing pipeline. The only immune exposure information available for the cohort was CMV serostatus. Assigning TCR associations to individual alleles was difficult when HLA alleles, especially DR and DQ, strongly co-occurred. In the study, approximately 150 TCR beta chains were listed as associated with cytomegalovirus. An association between a missense DCLRE1C variant and V-gene and J-gene trimming of TCR beta chains was found in a later genetic analysis and replicated in an independent cohort. Cytomegalovirus status was reported to be diagnosed by the classifier with high specificity and sensitivity in both the original and validation cohorts. Linkage disequilibrium might explain the correlated functional status among segregating V segments, but an unknown experimental factor could not be excluded. In a later analysis, HLA-associated TCR beta chains showed more clonal expansion and lower generation probabilities than non-associated chains that were equally common.

Libraries were built with the immunoSEQ multiplex PCR assay. A mixture of 60 forward primers for TCR Vbeta segments and 13 reverse primers for TCR Jbeta segments was used in the multiplex PCR. The CDR3 region of rearranged TCR beta genes was amplified from genomic DNA with a multiplex PCR assay. On the Illumina HiSeq System, the amplified TCR beta libraries were sequenced as 87-base-pair reads. As for how the authors treated the data: In a later analysis, tens of millions of unique TCR beta chains were counted across the approximately 620 repertoires, and around 11 million of these chains were shared by at least two donors. Raw reads were error-corrected and collapsed into unique sequences by a nearest-neighbor algorithm in which closely related sequences were merged to remove PCR and sequencing errors. To assign V, D and J gene segments, CDR3 sequences were aligned to IMGT reference sequences. Each retained sequence needed at least a six-nucleotide match to both a V gene segment and a J gene segment. A rearrangement counted as productive if the CDR3 had no stop codons and remained in frame with V and J, and every other rearrangement counted as non-productive. CDR3 was defined according to IMGT convention as the region running from the second conserved V-encoded cysteine to the conserved J-encoded phenylalanine. In an earlier analysis of around 570 of the donors, sequences lacking an unambiguous match to a single V gene segment were excluded. An earlier analysis of fewer than 750 of the donors classified V segments as functional when productive rearrangements were above 56.7% and as segregating when the standard deviation between donors was above 5%. To diagnose cytomegalovirus status from the catalog of TCR beta chain sequences, a statistical classification framework was built. In a later analysis, V and J genes were assigned by comparing TCR nucleotide sequences against IMGT/GENE-DB human TR gene sequences. In a later analysis, CDR3 sequences and most-parsimonious VDJ recombination scenarios were assigned using the TCRdist pipeline. In a later analysis, each TCR beta chain was defined by its CDR3 amino acid sequence together with its V-gene family, and reads without a unique V-gene family were excluded. To address suspected cross-contamination and a sequencing artifact, a later analysis removed approximately 600 highly shared, low-generation-probability nucleotide sequences. In a later analysis, a clonal expansion index for each public chain was calculated from normalized within-repertoire ranks of inferred template counts. In a later analysis, generation probabilities were computed with a VDJ recombination model fitted to out-of-frame rearrangements, and the resulting probabilities were checked against IGoR. A later analysis scored TCR-TCR, TCR-HLA and TCR-CMV co-occurrence with hypergeometric tests, applying a repertoire-size bias correction to TCR pairs. In a later analysis, false discovery rates were estimated by permuting HLA or CMV assignments 20 times. In a later analysis, co-occurring TCRs were grouped using DBSCAN, with TCRdist sequence similarity added in when clustering inside HLA-allele-positive subsets. For co-occurrence clustering, repertoires with fewer than 30,000 or more than 120,000 public chains were excluded, along with five or six repertoires with anomalous nucleotide sharing. Here the immuneACCESS table is served through TCRdb, limited to in-frame sequences with V and J called. Missing clones are a known gap in these copies; in checked studies unresolved V genes cover under half, and the rest lacks a known reason. The DNA was the basis for D and trimming; V, J and clone size are from that table. The sample table records 100,000 to 150,000 clones; around two thirds of these occur just once. Under 5.5% of the sample comes from the top ten.

In total, around 600 healthy bone marrow donors made up the cohort. At the time of sampling, all cohort members were nominally healthy, though unrecorded immune exposures were likely present. The donor tested CMV seropositive, placing the donor among the 289 seropositive members of the cohort. A peripheral blood sample was collected from each donor, and TCR beta sequencing was performed on peripheral blood mononuclear cells. Genomic DNA extraction from the blood cell samples was performed with the Qiagen DNeasy Blood Extraction Kit. As to this clone: Its binding antigen is unknown. No qualities accompany the bases; no much larger clone lies one base away.

V loses 9 bases, J loses 1 base, and the germline ends lie 9 bases apart. The CDR3 spans 12 residues, from the cysteine through the phenylalanine. Only the CDR3 DNA stays, 36 bases, in frame from base 1. The germline V gene specifies LGHNT as CDR1 and FRNRAP as CDR2. The receptor comes from a man aged 55-75 years in good health and CMV-seropositive. The V gene is TRBV12-5 and the J gene is TRBJ1-1; too little of a D gene remains to name it. The sequencing sample was made of PBMCs. The CDR3 protein is CASSYSNTEAFF. The sequence in DNA is TGTGCTAGCTCCTACTCGAACACTGAAGCTTTCTTT.